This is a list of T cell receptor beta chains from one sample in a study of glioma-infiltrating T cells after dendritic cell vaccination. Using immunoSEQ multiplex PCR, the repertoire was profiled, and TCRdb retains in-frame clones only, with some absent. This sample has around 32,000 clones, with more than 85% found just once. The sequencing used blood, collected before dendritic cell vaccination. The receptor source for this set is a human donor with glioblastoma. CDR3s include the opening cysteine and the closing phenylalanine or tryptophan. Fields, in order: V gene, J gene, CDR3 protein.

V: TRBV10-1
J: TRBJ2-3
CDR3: CASQRGGSDTQYF

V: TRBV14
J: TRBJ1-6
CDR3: CASSQESAYNSPLHF

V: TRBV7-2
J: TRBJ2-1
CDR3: CASSLKGSSYNEQFF

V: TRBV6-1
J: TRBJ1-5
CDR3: CASSERPGAYQPQHF

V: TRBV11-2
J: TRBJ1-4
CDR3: CASSLGVTGELFF

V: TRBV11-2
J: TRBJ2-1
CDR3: CASSKDYRYEQFF

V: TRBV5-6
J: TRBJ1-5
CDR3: CASSFRGSHQPQHF

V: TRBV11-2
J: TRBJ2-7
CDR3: CASSPGQGLGQYF

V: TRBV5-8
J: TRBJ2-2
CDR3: CASSSGTIRTGELFF

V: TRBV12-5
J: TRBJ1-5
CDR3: CASEMDRGANQPQHF

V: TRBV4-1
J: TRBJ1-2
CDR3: CASSHGTGYMGEGGYTF

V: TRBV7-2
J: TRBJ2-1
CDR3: CASSLTGLAGGPEQFF

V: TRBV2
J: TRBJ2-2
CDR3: CASSRGTGNTGELFF

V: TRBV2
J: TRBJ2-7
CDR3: CASSQKWDSVYEQYF

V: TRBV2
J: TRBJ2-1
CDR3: CASSYSYNEQFF